These T cell receptor beta chains were read from a single sample in a study of cytomegalovirus exposure and HLA in healthy donors. Generated by immunoSEQ multiplex PCR, the TCRdb table keeps only in-frame clones and is missing some. The sample records more than 45,000 clones, about 70% being singletons. Sequencing was done on a sample of PBMCs. Receptor source: an older woman in good health and CMV-seropositive. The CDR3 runs from the conserved cysteine through the conserved F or W. The order of the fields is CDR3 protein, CDR3 DNA, clone size, J gene, CDR3 length, V gene, D gene. A D gene is named only where the DNA matches it firmly. Rows give clone size only sometimes, using once, few, many, or a class for an expanded clone.

cdr3_aa: CASSLGRGGNQPQHF
cdr3_nt: TGTGCCAGCAGTTTGGGCAGGGGAGGCAATCAGCCCCAGCATTTT
clone_size: .
j_call: TRBJ1-5
cdr3_length: 15
v_call: TRBV27
d_call: .

cdr3_aa: CASSPEGRGGTEAFF
cdr3_nt: TGCGCCAGCAGCCCGGAGGGCAGGGGAGGGACTGAAGCTTTCTTT
clone_size: few
j_call: TRBJ1-1
cdr3_length: 15
v_call: TRBV5-1
d_call: .

cdr3_aa: CASSGPSGGAHPTDTQYF
cdr3_nt: TGTGCCAGCAGCGGTCCTTCCGGGGGGGCCCATCCTACAGATACGCAGTATTTT
clone_size: .
j_call: TRBJ2-3
cdr3_length: 18
v_call: TRBV21-1
d_call: .

cdr3_aa: CASSYGTPSYNEQFF
cdr3_nt: TGTGCCAGCAGCTACGGGACACCTTCCTACAATGAGCAGTTCTTC
clone_size: .
j_call: TRBJ2-1
cdr3_length: 15
v_call: TRBV11-2
d_call: .

cdr3_aa: CASSGGTGGGLFF
cdr3_nt: TGTGCCAGCAGTGGGGGGACAGGGGGCGGACTGTTTTTT
clone_size: .
j_call: TRBJ2-2
cdr3_length: 13
v_call: TRBV6-1
d_call: TRBD1

cdr3_aa: CASSMGDSSISGNTIYF
cdr3_nt: TGTGCCAGTAGTATGGGGGACAGCTCCATCTCTGGAAACACCATATATTTT
clone_size: .
j_call: TRBJ1-3
cdr3_length: 17
v_call: TRBV19
d_call: TRBD1

cdr3_aa: CASGGASYNEQFF
cdr3_nt: TGTGCCAGCGGGGGGGCTTCGTACAATGAGCAGTTCTTC
clone_size: .
j_call: TRBJ2-1
cdr3_length: 13
v_call: TRBV7-2
d_call: .

cdr3_aa: CSVEGAANYGYTF
cdr3_nt: TGCAGCGTTGAAGGGGCCGCTAACTATGGCTACACCTTC
clone_size: .
j_call: TRBJ1-2
cdr3_length: 13
v_call: TRBV29-1
d_call: .

cdr3_aa: CSVQIKQGATEAFF
cdr3_nt: TGCAGCGTCCAAATAAAACAGGGGGCGACTGAAGCTTTCTTT
clone_size: .
j_call: TRBJ1-1
cdr3_length: 14
v_call: TRBV29-1
d_call: TRBD1

cdr3_aa: CASSLRVVTDTQYF
cdr3_nt: TGTGCCAGCAGCTTGCGGGTTGTGACAGATACGCAGTATTTT
clone_size: .
j_call: TRBJ2-3
cdr3_length: 14
v_call: TRBV5-5
d_call: .

cdr3_aa: CASRQGDIQYF
cdr3_nt: TGTGCCAGCAGACAGGGAGACATTCAGTACTTC
clone_size: .
j_call: TRBJ2-4
cdr3_length: 11
v_call: TRBV7-9
d_call: .

cdr3_aa: CASSLEGQGPYEQYF
cdr3_nt: TGTGCCAGCAGCTTAGAAGGACAGGGGCCATACGAGCAGTACTTC
clone_size: once
j_call: TRBJ2-7
cdr3_length: 15
v_call: TRBV7-2
d_call: TRBD1

cdr3_aa: CASSLAPTGETQYF
cdr3_nt: TGTGCCAGCAGCTTAGCGCCCACGGGGGAGACCCAGTACTTC
clone_size: .
j_call: TRBJ2-5
cdr3_length: 14
v_call: TRBV11-2
d_call: .

cdr3_aa: CASSMSVNTDTQYF
cdr3_nt: TGTGCCAGTAGTATGAGTGTAAACACAGATACGCAGTATTTT
clone_size: few
j_call: TRBJ2-3
cdr3_length: 14
v_call: TRBV19
d_call: .

cdr3_aa: CAISEERGVNIQYF
cdr3_nt: TGTGCCATCAGTGAGGAGCGGGGCGTAAACATTCAGTACTTC
clone_size: .
j_call: TRBJ2-4
cdr3_length: 14
v_call: TRBV10-3
d_call: TRBD2

cdr3_aa: CASSIARTNQPQHF
cdr3_nt: TGTGCCAGTAGTATAGCCAGAACCAATCAGCCCCAGCATTTT
clone_size: .
j_call: TRBJ1-5
cdr3_length: 14
v_call: TRBV19
d_call: .

cdr3_aa: CASSATQANTGELFF
cdr3_nt: TGTGCCAGCAGCGCGACCCAGGCGAACACCGGGGAGCTGTTTTTT
clone_size: .
j_call: TRBJ2-2
cdr3_length: 15
v_call: TRBV11-3
d_call: .

cdr3_aa: CASSSAGGRGETQYF
cdr3_nt: TGTGCCAGCAGCTCGGCCGGGGGGCGCGGGGAGACCCAGTACTTC
clone_size: .
j_call: TRBJ2-5
cdr3_length: 15
v_call: TRBV5-4
d_call: .